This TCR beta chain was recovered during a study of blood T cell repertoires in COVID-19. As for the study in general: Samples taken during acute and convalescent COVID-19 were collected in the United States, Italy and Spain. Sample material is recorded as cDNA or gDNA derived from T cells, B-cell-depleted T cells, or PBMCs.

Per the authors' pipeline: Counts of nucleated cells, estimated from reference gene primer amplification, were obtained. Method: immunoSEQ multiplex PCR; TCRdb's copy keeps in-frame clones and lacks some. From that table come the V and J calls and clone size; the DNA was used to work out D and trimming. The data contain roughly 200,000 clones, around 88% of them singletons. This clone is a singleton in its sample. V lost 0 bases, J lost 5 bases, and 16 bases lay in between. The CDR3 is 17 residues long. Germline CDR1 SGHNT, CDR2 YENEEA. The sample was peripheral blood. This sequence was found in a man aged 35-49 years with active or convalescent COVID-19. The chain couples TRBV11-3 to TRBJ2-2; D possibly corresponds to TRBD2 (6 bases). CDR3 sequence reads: CASSLDHTGGETGELFF. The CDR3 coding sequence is TGTGCCAGCAGCTTAGATCACACCGGGGGAGAGACCGGGGAGCTGTTTTTT.